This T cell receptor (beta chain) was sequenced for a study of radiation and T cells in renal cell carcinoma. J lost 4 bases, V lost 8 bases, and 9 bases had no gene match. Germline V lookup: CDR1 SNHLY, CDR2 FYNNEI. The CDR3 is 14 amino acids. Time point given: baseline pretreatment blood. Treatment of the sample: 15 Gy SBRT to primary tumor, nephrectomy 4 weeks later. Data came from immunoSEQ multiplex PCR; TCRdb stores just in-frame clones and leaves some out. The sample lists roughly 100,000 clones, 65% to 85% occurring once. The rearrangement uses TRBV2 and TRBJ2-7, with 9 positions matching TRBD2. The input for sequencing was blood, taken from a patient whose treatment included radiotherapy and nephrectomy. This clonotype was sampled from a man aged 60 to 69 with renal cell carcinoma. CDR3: CASGGVAGAYEQYF. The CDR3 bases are TGTGCCAGCGGGGGGGTAGCGGGAGCATACGAGCAGTACTTC. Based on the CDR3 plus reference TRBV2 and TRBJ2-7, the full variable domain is EPEVTQTPSHQVTQMGQEVILRCVPISNHLYFYWYRQILGQKVEFLVSFYNNEISEKSEIFDDQFSVERPDGSNFTLKIRSTKLEDSAMYFCASGGVAGAYEQYFGPGTRLTVT.